This T cell receptor (beta chain) originates from a study of early stage breast cancer tumors. Study as a whole: Most invasive tumors, about 70% of the 16, were ER+/PR+/HER2-.

Trimming at V came to 6 bases and at J to 6 bases, leaving 9 bases not matched to a gene. The germline CDR1 and CDR2 sequences are MNHEY and SVGAGI. The CDR3 is made up of 15 amino acids. Here immunoSEQ multiplex PCR was the method, and the copy in TCRdb shows in-frame clones only, minus some. Here the sample spans 51,000 or so clones, approximately 80% being singletons. The sequenced sample was blood. The chain is built from TRBV6-5 and TRBJ1-5, with 9 bases that match TRBD1. This TCR was recovered from a person in their fifties or sixties with breast cancer. The CDR3 loop reads CASRPTGGGFQPQHF. The CDR3 DNA is TGTGCCAGCAGGCCCACAGGGGGCGGGTTTCAGCCCCAGCATTTT.